The 3 T cell receptor beta chains reported below all come from one sample, sequenced in a study of T cells in Graves' hyperthyroidism and ophthalmopathy. RNA transcripts were the template for amplifying TCR beta CDR3 regions. A set of HTBI primers served as the primers for a first-round RT-PCR of the TCR CDR3. Each CDR3 protein is one row after TCRdb ran MiXCR on the multiplex PCR reads. The sample shows about 400,000 distinct CDR3 sequences, over 11% of them seen only once. The sample taken for sequencing was blood. The source of these receptors is a man between 45 and 60 years old with Graves' ophthalmopathy.

The chain links TRBV6-1 to TRBJ2-2, with D possibly being TRBD2 (6 bases). Looked up from germline, CDR1 is MNHNS and CDR2 is SASEGT. V was clipped by 6 bases and J by 2 bases, with 16 bases between them. The CDR3 is made up of 16 amino acids. DNA of the CDR3: TGTGCCAGCAGCCCCCAGAGGCGGGAAAACACCGGGGAGCTGTTTTTT. This translates into CASSPQRRENTGELFF.

V usage is TRBV28 and J usage is TRBJ1-2; no reliable D call. From germline, CDR1 is MDHEN and CDR2 SYDVKM. V was clipped by 4 bases and J by 8 bases, with 8 bases between them. The CDR3 is 11 amino acids. For the CDR3, the DNA is TGTGCCAGCAGTTCGACGTTGGGCTACACCTTC. Residues: CASSSTLGYTF.

V and J are TRBV6-1 and TRBJ2-1; 10 bases are shared with TRBD2. Germline CDR1 reads MNHNS; CDR2 reads SASEGT. There are 17 residues in the CDR3. V shed 7 bases and J 4 bases; nucleotides not matched to a gene: 13. The CDR3 loop reads CASTKRWTSGGYNEQFF. Written as DNA, the CDR3 is TGTGCCAGCACAAAGCGTTGGACTAGCGGAGGGTACAATGAGCAGTTCTTC.